These 25 T cell receptor beta chains were all obtained from the same sample, sequenced in a study of blood T cells in healthy people across ages (dated by TCRdb to the mid-2010s). Library prep was done by 5' RACE. The instrument given in TCRdb is Illumina HiSeq 2500. The second PCR ran for about 7 to 11 cycles and used a J-beta primer mix along with a sample-barcoded 5' primer. TCRdb passed the public sequencing reads through fastp at Q25 and MiXCR, retaining productive beta sequences. A single entry per CDR3 protein holds the most common genes and DNA from its merged rows. In all, the sample holds 380,000 or so distinct CDR3 sequences, and 50% to 60% of those were seen once. 45% to 55% of the sample belongs to the ten largest clones. Sequencing was performed on blood. Receptors were obtained from a man aged 55 to 70 in good health.

This clonotype has only a few counts. The chain carries TRBV7-2 and TRBJ2-7; 7 bases are a match to TRBD1. This CDR3 comprises 13 residues. The V gene's germline CDR1 is SGHTA and CDR2 FQGNSA. Trimming at V came to 1 base and at J to 6 bases, leaving 3 bases not matched to a gene. The CDR3 DNA is TGTGCCAGCAGCTTAGATCCAGGGGGCGAGCAGTACTTC. Its protein is CASSLDPGGEQYF.

The table lists this clonotype with a few counts. The chain joins TRBV6-5 to TRBJ2-3, with D perhaps given as TRBD1 or TRBD2 (5 bases each). V gave up 4 bases and J gave up 5 bases, with 16 bases separating them. The CDR3 contains 15 residues. Germline V CDR1 and CDR2: MNHEY, SVGAGI. Here the CDR3 DNA reads TGTGCCAGCAGTTCCCTTCGGGGCCGGGGAGATACGCAGTATTTT. Protein: CASSSLRGRGDTQYF.

This chain uses TRBV28 with TRBJ2-1; TRBD1 agrees at 7 bases. The J segment lost 3 bases and the V segment lost 3 bases, leaving 8 bases of the junction unmatched. Looked up from germline, CDR1 is MDHEN and CDR2 is SYDVKM. The CDR3 is made up of 16 amino acids. Here the CDR3 DNA reads TGTGCCAGCAGTTTCCCCCGGGCAGGGGGCTACAATGAGCAGTTCTTC. Encoded protein: CASSFPRAGGYNEQFF.

The gene calls are TRBV27 and TRBJ2-6; D is ambiguous. The CDR3 length is 13 residues. Trimming removed 6 bases at V and 4 bases at J, with 7 bases between. In germline, CDR1 is MNHEY, CDR2 SMNVEV (reference sequence). CDR3 coding DNA: TGTGCCAGCAGAACCGGCGGGGCCAACGTCCTGACTTTC. Its protein product is CASRTGGANVLTF.

This rearrangement joins TRBV3-1 to TRBJ2-5; 13 positions agree with TRBD2. The CDR3 sequence is 16 residues long. J lost 4 bases, V lost 3 bases, and 5 bases had no gene match. Germline loops: CDR1 LGHDT, CDR2 YNNKEL (reference sequence). DNA of the CDR3: TGTGCCAGCAGCCACGGACTAGCGGGGGTGATAGAGACCCAGTACTTC. It translates to CASSHGLAGVIETQYF.

This chain uses TRBV12-3 or TRBV12-4 with TRBJ1-1; 10 bases fit TRBD1. The CDR3 has 13 residues. V dropped 5 bases and J dropped 7; count of bases not matched to a gene: 4. In nucleotides, the CDR3 is TGTGCCAGCAGTAAGGGACAGGGGATTGAAGCTTTCTTT. Its protein product is CASSKGQGIEAFF.

The chain recombines TRBV7-2 with TRBJ2-5, with D perhaps matching TRBD2 (6 bases). This CDR3 region has 15 residues. V was clipped by 5 bases and J by 2 bases, with 15 bases between them. Germline V gene sequence: CDR1 SGHTA, CDR2 FQGNSA. The CDR3 region is CASSRAGLLQETQYF. Here the CDR3 DNA reads TGTGCCAGCAGCCGCGCCGGACTATTACAAGAGACCCAGTACTTC.

The count of this clonotype is one. This chain connects TRBV27 to TRBJ2-7, with unresolved D. Germline lookup yields CDR1 MNHEY and CDR2 SMNVEV (reference sequence). The CDR3 has 14 amino acids. Trimming took off 5 bases at V and 3 bases at J, with 14 bases between the two ends. CDR3 in DNA: TGTGCCAGCAGTGCCCGGGCCGCGTTCTACGAGCAGTACTTC. This translates into CASSARAAFYEQYF.

This chain joins TRBV7-2 and TRBJ2-4, with D hard to call. The DNA end favors TRBJ2-7, so the J call may be wrong. Germline CDR1 and CDR2: SGHTA and FQGNSA. The CDR3 covers 13 residues. The CDR3 region has the DNA TGTGCCAGCAGCTACGACCCGATCTACGAGCAGTACTTC. This translates into CASSYDPIYEQYF.

The V call is TRBV11-3, the J call TRBJ1-4, with D uncertain. This CDR3 has 13 residues. The V and J ends lost 4 bases and 7 bases respectively, with 10 bases between them. The germline V gene has CDR1 SGHNT and CDR2 YENEEA. The chain's CDR3 is CASSSREGEKLFF. The DNA for the CDR3 is TGTGCCAGCAGCTCGAGGGAGGGTGAAAAACTGTTTTTT.

This rearrangement joins TRBV15 to TRBJ2-1; TRBD2 might be the D (6 bases). CDR3 length equals 13 residues. The germline gives CDR1 LNHNV, CDR2 YYDKDF (reference sequence). Between the trimmed V and J ends, which lost 0 bases and 10 bases, there was a span of 10 bases. The CDR3 region is CATSRDRDWEQFF. The CDR3 coding sequence is TGTGCCACCAGCAGAGATAGGGACTGGGAGCAGTTCTTC.

The chain links TRBV4-3 to TRBJ2-5; TRBD2 matches at 11 bases. This CDR3 region has 18 residues. Looked up from germline, CDR1 is LGHNA and CDR2 is YSLEER. V trimming: 0 bases; J trimming: 11 bases; junction bases outside the gene matches: 17. CDR3 loop: CASSQDMYYTSGRVEQYF. The CDR3 DNA reads TGCGCCAGCAGCCAAGATATGTATTACACTAGCGGGAGAGTGGAGCAGTACTTC.

The rearrangement links TRBV15 to TRBJ2-7, with D perhaps TRBD1 (6 bases). TRBJ2-5 explains the end of the DNA better; the J call may be wrong. This CDR3 has 15 residues. Germline CDR1 and CDR2: LNHNV and YYDKDF (reference sequence). The CDR3 region is CATSRDYRAGETQYF. For the CDR3, the DNA is TGTGCCACCAGCAGAGATTACAGGGCAGGGGAGACCCAGTACTTC.

The chain has TRBV20-1 and TRBJ1-2; tentatively, D is TRBD1 (5 bases). The length of the CDR3 is 16 residues. The V gene lost 0 bases and the J gene lost 5 bases, with 19 bases spanning the gap. The V gene's germline CDR1 is DFQATT and CDR2 SNEGSKA (reference sequence). The CDR3 reads CSARDRSGTEVYGYTF. For the CDR3, the DNA is TGCAGTGCTAGAGATCGTAGCGGGACGGAGGTTTATGGCTACACCTTC.

This chain links TRBV2 with TRBJ1-1; 9 bases align to TRBD1. The CDR3 runs to 14 residues. In germline, CDR1 is SNHLY, CDR2 FYNNEI. Losses at the gene ends were 9 bases for V and 1 base for J; bases not matched to a gene: 6. CDR3 protein: CARTKTGGNTEAFF. The CDR3 DNA reads as TGTGCCAGAACAAAGACAGGGGGGAACACTGAAGCTTTCTTT.

This clonotype was counted a few times. This chain uses TRBV3-1 with TRBJ2-3, with D possibly being TRBD1 (6 bases). V dropped 1 base and J dropped 4 bases, with 12 bases sitting between them. Looked up from germline, CDR1 is LGHDT and CDR2 is YNNKEL (reference sequence). This CDR3 has 15 residues. In DNA form, the CDR3 reads TGTGCCAGCAGCCAAGGCGGCCACAGGGCAGATACGCAGTATTTT. The encoded protein is CASSQGGHRADTQYF.

The rearrangement links TRBV4-3 to TRBJ2-7, with 10 nucleotides matching TRBD1. This CDR3 is built from 15 residues. V was clipped by 1 base and J by 3 bases; unmatched bases: 3. Germline-derived CDR1 and CDR2 are LGHNA and YSLEER. CDR3 region: CASSQARTGGYEQYF. The DNA for the CDR3 is TGCGCCAGCAGCCAAGCGAGGACAGGGGGCTACGAGCAGTACTTC.

Only a few counts were recorded for this clonotype. The chain combines TRBV20-1 with TRBJ2-7; a possible D gene is TRBD2 (5 bases). The CDR3 has 16 residues. V was pared by 0 bases and J by 0 bases, with 15 bases between. From germline, CDR1 is DFQATT and CDR2 SNEGSKA (reference sequence). CDR3 residues: CSAREHGSASSYEQYF. The CDR3 DNA is TGCAGTGCTAGAGAGCATGGTAGCGCGAGCTCCTACGAGCAGTACTTC.

The chain couples TRBV7-2 to TRBJ2-7, with a weak D call TRBD2 (6 bases). Germline CDR1 is SGHTA and CDR2 is FQGNSA. This CDR3 spans 14 amino acids. Trimming shortened V by 6 bases and J by 9 bases, and 21 bases separated the two germline ends. In DNA form, the CDR3 reads TGTGCCAGCAGTCCCCGCGGCGGGGTAGGCCGGCAGTACTTC. As protein: CASSPRGGVGRQYF.

This chain connects TRBV28 to TRBJ2-3, with D possibly TRBD2 on 7 matching bases. The V gene lost 5 bases and the J gene lost 3 bases, with 15 bases spanning the gap. The V gene's germline CDR1 is MDHEN and CDR2 SYDVKM. The CDR3 contains 15 residues. CDR3 loop: CASSHSRGGTDTQYF. DNA of the CDR3: TGTGCCAGCAGTCACTCGAGGGGGGGGACAGATACGCAGTATTTT.

The rearrangement joins TRBV7-2 to TRBJ2-3; 11 bases match TRBD2. Germline loops: CDR1 SGHTA, CDR2 FQGNSA. The CDR3 is 14 amino acids. The V gene end was trimmed by 7 bases and the J gene end by 5 bases; junction bases not matched to a gene: 5. The CDR3, as DNA: TGTGCCAGCACACCTAGCGGGAGGATAGATACGCAGTATTTT. It yields the protein CASTPSGRIDTQYF.

This clonotype has a count of ten or more. The gene calls are TRBV12-3 or TRBV12-4 and TRBJ1-2; D gene ambiguous. CDR3 length: 12 residues. With 1 base removed from V and 9 bases from J, the gap between germline ends came to 9 bases. The CDR3 DNA reads as TGTGCCAGCAGTTTAGGGCAGATCAGCTACACCTTC. This gives the protein CASSLGQISYTF.

This clonotype showed up many times. The chain uses TRBV20-1 and TRBJ2-1; 9 bases are a match to TRBD2. This CDR3 has 17 amino acids. CDR1 and CDR2 (germline): DFQATT, SNEGSKA (reference sequence). V was clipped by 1 base and J by 1 base; unmatched bases: 8. CDR3 sequence (DNA): TGCAGTGCTAGAGGCGGTAGCGGGAGTACGTCCTACAATGAGCAGTTCTTC. Its protein product is CSARGGSGSTSYNEQFF.

This chain's CDR3 is CSARRLGTVMDQPQHF. The CDR3 DNA follows: TGCAGTGCTCGGAGGCTTGGGACTGTCATGGATCAGCCCCAGCATTTT. J is TRBJ1-5 and V is TRBV20-1; TRBD1 might be the D (5 bases). Trimming removed 5 bases at V and 5 bases at J, with 22 bases between. The germline V gene has CDR1 DFQATT and CDR2 SNEGSKA (reference sequence). CDR3 length equals 16 residues.

This chain joins TRBV5-1 and TRBJ2-7; D is unresolved. Germline V gene sequence: CDR1 SGHRS, CDR2 YFSETQ. V lost 0 bases to trimming and J lost 0 bases, with 10 bases between them. There are 15 residues in the CDR3. The CDR3 spells CASSLATASSYEQYF. In DNA form, the CDR3 reads TGCGCCAGCAGCTTGGCGACGGCAAGCTCCTACGAGCAGTACTTC.